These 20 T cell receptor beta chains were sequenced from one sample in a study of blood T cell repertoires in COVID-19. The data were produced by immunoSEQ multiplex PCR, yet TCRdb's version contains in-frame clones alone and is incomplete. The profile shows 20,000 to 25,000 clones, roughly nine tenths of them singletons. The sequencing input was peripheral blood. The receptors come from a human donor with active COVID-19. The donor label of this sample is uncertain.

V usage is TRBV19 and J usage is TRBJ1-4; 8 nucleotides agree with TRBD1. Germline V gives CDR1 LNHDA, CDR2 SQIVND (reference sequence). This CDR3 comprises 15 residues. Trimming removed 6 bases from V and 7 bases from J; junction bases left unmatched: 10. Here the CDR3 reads CASSTRTGTVEKLFF. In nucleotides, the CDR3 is TGTGCCAGTAGCACAAGGACAGGGACGGTTGAAAAACTGTTTTTT.

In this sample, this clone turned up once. The CDR3 here is CASSLNPSGSETQYF. The CDR3 DNA reads as TGTGCCAGCAGTTTAAATCCTAGCGGGTCGGAGACCCAGTACTTC. The J gene is TRBJ2-5, the V gene TRBV28, with 8 nucleotides matching TRBD2. CDR3 size: 15 residues. The junction had 7 bases not matched to a gene; V was cut back by 2 bases and J by 5 bases. Germline CDR1 and CDR2: MDHEN and SYDVKM.

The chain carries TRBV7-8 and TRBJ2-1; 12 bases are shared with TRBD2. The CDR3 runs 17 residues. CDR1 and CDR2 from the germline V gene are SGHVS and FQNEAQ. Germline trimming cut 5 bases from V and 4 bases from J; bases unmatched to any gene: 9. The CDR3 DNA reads TGTGCCAGCAGCGCCGACTATCTAGCGGGAGGGTACAATGAGCAGTTCTTC. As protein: CASSADYLAGGYNEQFF.

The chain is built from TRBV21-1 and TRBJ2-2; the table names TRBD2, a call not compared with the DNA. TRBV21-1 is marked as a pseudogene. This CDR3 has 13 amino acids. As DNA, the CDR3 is TGTGCCAGCAGCAAAAGAGACACCGGGGAGCTGTTTTTT. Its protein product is CASSKRDTGELFF.

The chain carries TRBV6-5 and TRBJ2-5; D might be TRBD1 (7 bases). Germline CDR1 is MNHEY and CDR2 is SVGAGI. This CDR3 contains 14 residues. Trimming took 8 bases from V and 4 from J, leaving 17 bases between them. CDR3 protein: CASHRDSGRETQYF. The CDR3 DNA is TGTGCCAGCCACCGGGACAGCGGGCGAGAGACCCAGTACTTC.

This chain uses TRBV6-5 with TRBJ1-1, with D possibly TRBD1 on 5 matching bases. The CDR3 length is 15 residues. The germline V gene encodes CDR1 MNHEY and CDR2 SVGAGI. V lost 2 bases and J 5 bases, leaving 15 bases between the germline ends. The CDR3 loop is CASSYGGGGNTEAFF. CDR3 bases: TGTGCCAGCAGTTACGGTGGGGGAGGGAATACTGAAGCTTTCTTT.

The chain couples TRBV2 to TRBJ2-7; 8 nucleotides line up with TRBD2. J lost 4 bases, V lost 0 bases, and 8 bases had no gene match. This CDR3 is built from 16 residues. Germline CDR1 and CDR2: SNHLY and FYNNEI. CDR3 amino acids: CASSEAQLAGKYEQYF. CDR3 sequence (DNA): TGTGCCAGCAGTGAAGCGCAGTTAGCGGGGAAGTACGAGCAGTACTTC.

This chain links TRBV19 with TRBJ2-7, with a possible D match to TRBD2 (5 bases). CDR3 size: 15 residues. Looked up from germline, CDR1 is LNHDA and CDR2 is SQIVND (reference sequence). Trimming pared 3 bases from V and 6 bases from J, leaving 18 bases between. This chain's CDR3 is CASSIGAAAGTEQYF. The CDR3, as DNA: TGTGCCAGTAGTATTGGTGCCGCGGCGGGTACCGAGCAGTACTTC.

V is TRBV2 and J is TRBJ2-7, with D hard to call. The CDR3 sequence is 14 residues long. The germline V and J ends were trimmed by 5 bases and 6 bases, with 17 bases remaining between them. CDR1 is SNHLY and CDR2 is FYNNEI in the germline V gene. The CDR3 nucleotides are TGTGCCAGCAGTAGCACAGTCTGGCCCTTCGAGCAGTACTTC. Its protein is CASSSTVWPFEQYF.

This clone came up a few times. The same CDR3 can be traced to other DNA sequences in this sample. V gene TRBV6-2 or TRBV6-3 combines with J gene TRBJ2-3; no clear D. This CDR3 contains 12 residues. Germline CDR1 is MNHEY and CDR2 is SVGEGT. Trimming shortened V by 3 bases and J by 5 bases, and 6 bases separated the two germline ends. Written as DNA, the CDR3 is TGTGCCAGCAGTTATTTCCGAGATACGCAGTATTTT. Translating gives CASSYFRDTQYF.

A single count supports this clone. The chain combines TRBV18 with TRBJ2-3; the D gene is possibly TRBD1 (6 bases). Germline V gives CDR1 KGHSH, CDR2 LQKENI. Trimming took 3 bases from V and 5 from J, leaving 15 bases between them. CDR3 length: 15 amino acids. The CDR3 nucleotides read TGTGCCAGCTCACCGTTCAAAACAGGGTTAGATACGCAGTATTTT. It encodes CASSPFKTGLDTQYF.

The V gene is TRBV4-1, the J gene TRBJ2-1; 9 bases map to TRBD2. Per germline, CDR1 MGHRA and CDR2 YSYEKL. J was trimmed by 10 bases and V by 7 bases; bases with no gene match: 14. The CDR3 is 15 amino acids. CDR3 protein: CASTSGGLAREEQFF. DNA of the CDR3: TGCGCCAGCACCTCCGGGGGACTAGCCCGAGAGGAGCAGTTCTTC.

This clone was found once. CDR3 loop: CANTKTRNTEAFF. The CDR3 DNA reads as TGTGCCAACACCAAAACACGGAACACTGAAGCTTTCTTT. This chain uses TRBV2 with TRBJ1-1, with no clear D. Germline V CDR1 and CDR2: SNHLY, FYNNEI. CDR3 length equals 13 residues. The ends were cut back, 10 bases at V and 1 base at J, with 13 bases in the middle.

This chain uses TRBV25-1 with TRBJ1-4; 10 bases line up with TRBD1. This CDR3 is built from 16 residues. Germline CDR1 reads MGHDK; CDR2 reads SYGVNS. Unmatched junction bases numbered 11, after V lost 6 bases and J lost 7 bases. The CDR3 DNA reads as TGTGCCAGCAGGGAACCCCCGGGACAGGGGAGTGAAAAACTGTTTTTT. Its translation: CASREPPGQGSEKLFF. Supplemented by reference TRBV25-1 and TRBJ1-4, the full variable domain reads EADIYQTPRYLVIGTGKKITLECSQTMGHDKMYWYQQDPGMELHLIHYSYGVNSTEKGDLSSESTVSRIRTEHFPLTLESARPSHTSQYLCASREPPGQGSEKLFFGSGTQLSVL.

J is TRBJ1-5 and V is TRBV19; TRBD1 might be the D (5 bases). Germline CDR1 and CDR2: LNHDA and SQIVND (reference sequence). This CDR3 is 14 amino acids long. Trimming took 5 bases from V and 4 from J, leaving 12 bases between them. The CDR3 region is CASSDKGPNQPQHF. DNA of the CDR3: TGTGCCAGTAGTGACAAGGGGCCTAATCAGCCCCAGCATTTT.

As DNA, the CDR3 is TGTGCCACCAGCAGAGTAAGGACAGGGGGCTCCTACGAGCAGTACTTC. Encoded protein: CATSRVRTGGSYEQYF. This chain connects TRBV15 to TRBJ2-7; 10 nucleotides match TRBD1. In germline, CDR1 is LNHNV, CDR2 YYDKDF (reference sequence). With V trimmed by 1 base and J by 0 bases, 3 bases remained unmatched. This CDR3 has 16 amino acids.

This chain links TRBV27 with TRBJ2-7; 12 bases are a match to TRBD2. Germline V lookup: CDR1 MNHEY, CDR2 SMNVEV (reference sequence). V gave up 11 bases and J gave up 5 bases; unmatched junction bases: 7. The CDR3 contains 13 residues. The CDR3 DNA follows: TGTGCCGTTAAGAGACTAGCGGGAGACGAGCAGTACTTC. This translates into CAVKRLAGDEQYF.

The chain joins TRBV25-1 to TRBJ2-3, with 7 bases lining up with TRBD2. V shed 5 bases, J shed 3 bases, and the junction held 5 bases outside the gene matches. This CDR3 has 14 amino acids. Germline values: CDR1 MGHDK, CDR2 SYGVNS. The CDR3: CASSRGVWTDTQYF. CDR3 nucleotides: TGTGCCAGCAGTCGGGGGGTTTGGACAGATACGCAGTATTTT.

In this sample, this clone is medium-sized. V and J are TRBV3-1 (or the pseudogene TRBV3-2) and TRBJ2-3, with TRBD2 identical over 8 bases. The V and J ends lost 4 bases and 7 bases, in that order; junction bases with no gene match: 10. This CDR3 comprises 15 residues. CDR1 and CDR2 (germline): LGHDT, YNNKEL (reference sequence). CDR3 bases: TGTGCCAGCAGCCCCCTGGCGGGGGGCGGGCATACGCAGTATTTT. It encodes CASSPLAGGGHTQYF.

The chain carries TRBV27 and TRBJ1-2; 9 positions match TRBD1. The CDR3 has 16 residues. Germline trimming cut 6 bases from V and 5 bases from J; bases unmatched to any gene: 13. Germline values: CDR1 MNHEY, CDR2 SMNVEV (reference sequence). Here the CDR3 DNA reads TGTGCCAGCAGGCGTAACGATGTTGGGACAGGGTATGGCTACACCTTC. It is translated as CASRRNDVGTGYGYTF.